This TCR beta chain was captured by sequencing in a study of graft-versus-host responses after intestinal transplantation. Across the whole study: For around 3 years after anti-thymocyte globulin induction, all recipients took tacrolimus and steroids. Whole-study findings and limits: The study found high graft-versus-host to host-versus-graft clonal ratios in allografts of patients with graft-donor T cell macrochimerism. GvH clones appeared in recipient marrow, some first in ileum or blood. Early after transplant, HvG declines were associated with peak levels of circulating GvH clones.

Assay used: immunoSEQ multiplex PCR; TCRdb lists only in-frame clones, some missing. The sample holds 85,000 to 100,000 clones, 80% to 95% seen once. The germline V and J ends were trimmed by 0 bases and 3 bases, with 17 bases remaining between them. The CDR3 totals 17 residues. Germline-derived CDR1 and CDR2 are SGHAT and FQNNGV. A word on this clone: Its matching antigen is unknown.

The material sequenced was unstimulated CD8+ T cells sorted from spleen or lymph node cells, taken before transplant. This clonotype originated in a human donor who was the organ donor for an intestinal transplant. The chain couples TRBV11-2 to TRBJ2-5; no firm D call. CDR3 loop: CASSLEHTLLPEETQYF. CDR3 nucleotides: TGTGCCAGCAGCTTAGAGCACACCTTATTACCCGAAGAGACCCAGTACTTC.